Following are 11 T cell receptor beta chains from one sample sequenced in a study of blood T cells in healthy people across ages. Next came a second PCR, run for roughly 6 to 11 cycles, which used a sample-barcoded 5' primer along with a J-beta primer mix. TCRdb independently ran MiXCR on the 5' RACE reads; one entry per CDR3 protein. The sample lists fewer than 2,000,000 distinct CDR3 sequences; 34% were seen once. Sequencing was performed on blood. These TCRs come from a woman under 40 in good health.

Only a few counts were recorded for this clonotype. The CDR3 reads CASSQESPDTQYF. The CDR3 coding sequence is TGCGCCAGCAGCCAAGAGTCTCCAGATACGCAGTATTTT. The V call is TRBV4-1, the J call TRBJ2-3; unclear D gene. In germline, CDR1 is MGHRA, CDR2 YSYEKL. Deletions cut 0 bases from V and 4 bases from J, with 5 bases between. The CDR3 totals 13 residues.

This clonotype was found many times. The genes are TRBV27 and TRBJ1-2; D perhaps matches TRBD1 (5 bases). Trimming took off 3 bases at V and 7 bases at J, with 9 bases between the two ends. The germline gives CDR1 MNHEY, CDR2 SMNVEV (reference sequence). The CDR3 is 12 amino acids. In nucleotides, the CDR3 is TGTGCCAGCAGTTTGGACGGGGCTGGCTACACCTTC. This sequence encodes CASSLDGAGYTF.

The chain carries TRBV10-3 and TRBJ2-3; 9 nucleotides line up with TRBD2. V was pared by 1 base and J by 4 bases, with 9 bases of the junction left unmatched. Germline CDR1 reads ENHRY; CDR2 reads SYGVKD. CDR3 length: 17 amino acids. The CDR3 reads CAISEWSGTSIPDTQYF. DNA of the CDR3: TGTGCCATCAGTGAGTGGAGCGGGACTAGCATACCAGATACGCAGTATTTT.

This rearrangement joins TRBV7-3 to TRBJ2-3; 8 bases agree with TRBD1. Germline CDR1 and CDR2: SGHTA and FQGTGA. CDR3 length: 13 residues. V was pared by 5 bases and J by 13 bases, with 11 bases of the junction left unmatched. CDR3 sequence (DNA): TGTGCCAGCAGCGAGATGTGGACAGGGTCCGAGTATTTT. It codes for CASSEMWTGSEYF.

This clonotype has only one observation. The chain carries TRBV3-1 and TRBJ2-2; D remains unclear. Trimming shortened V by 6 bases and J by 6 bases, and 14 bases separated the two germline ends. The CDR3 consists of 14 residues. The germline V gene has CDR1 LGHDT and CDR2 YNNKEL (reference sequence). The CDR3 nucleotides are TGTGCCAGCAGAAACGGCCGACATTCCGGGGAGCTGTTTTTT. Protein: CASRNGRHSGELFF.

This clonotype turned up a few times. The chain recombines TRBV6-5 with TRBJ2-3; no clear D. Trimming cost V 2 bases and J 5 bases, with 11 bases left between them. Germline-derived CDR1 and CDR2 are MNHEY and SVGAGI. The CDR3 sequence is 14 residues long. Here the CDR3 DNA reads TGTGCCAGCAGTTACGATCGACTCATAGATACGCAGTATTTT. Protein: CASSYDRLIDTQYF.

For this clonotype: This CDR3 fails to terminate in the conserved phenylalanine or tryptophan, so it likely reflects a read error. The rearrangement uses TRBV7-6 and TRBJ2-7, with a weak D call TRBD2 (5 bases). Trimming shortened V by 0 bases and J by 0 bases, and 18 bases separated the two germline ends. Germline-derived CDR1 and CDR2 are SGHVS and FNYEAQ. The CDR3 covers 18 residues. CDR3 residues: CASSLAGGPRRASYEQYY. The DNA of the CDR3 is TGTGCCAGCAGCTTAGCTGGAGGCCCCCGAAGGGCCTCCTACGAGCAGTACTAC.

This rearrangement joins TRBV20-1 to TRBJ1-1; no clear D gene. In germline, CDR1 is DFQATT, CDR2 SNEGSKA (reference sequence). The ends were cut back, 0 bases at V and 1 base at J, with 9 bases in the middle. The CDR3 has 14 amino acids. The CDR3 coding sequence is TGCAGTGCTAGAGATTCGGCAGCGAACACTGAAGCTTTCTTT. It translates to CSARDSAANTEAFF.

This chain uses TRBV28 with TRBJ2-7; 9 bases line up with TRBD2. The trim removed 0 bases at V and 5 bases at J, leaving 8 bases unmatched. Germline assignment: CDR1 MDHEN and CDR2 SYDVKM. The CDR3 contains 16 residues. Here the CDR3 reads CASSLWFSSGNDEQYF. Here the CDR3 DNA reads TGTGCCAGCAGTTTATGGTTTTCTAGCGGGAACGACGAGCAGTACTTC.

On this clonotype: One end of the junction varies from germline; a read error may be responsible. The rearrangement joins TRBV6-5 to TRBJ2-3; D is undetermined. The CDR3 is made up of 13 amino acids. The V gene's germline CDR1 is MNHEY and CDR2 SVGAGI. Here the CDR3 reads CAGSYTSTDTQYF. DNA of the CDR3: TGTGCCGGCAGTTACACCAGCACAGATACGCAGTATTTT.

Turning to this clonotype: A much larger clone differs by one base, so this may be a read error. The genes are TRBV7-9 and TRBJ1-2; TRBD1 matches at 9 bases. The CDR3 covers 14 residues. Germline CDR1 is SEHNR and CDR2 is FQNEAQ (reference sequence). Trimming cost V 4 bases and J 8 bases; bases outside gene matches: 8. CDR3 nucleotides: TGTGCCAGCAGCTGGGGGACAGGGAGTGGGGGCTACACCTTC. Translation gives CASSWGTGSGGYTF.